The entry below describes one T cell receptor (beta chain). No cognate antigen has been identified for it. Base quality data are lacking; no much larger clone is found one base away. The 35 to 40 donors, aged about 6 to 95 years, were systemically healthy Caucasian individuals from Russia. Each donor gave ten milliliters of peripheral blood, collected into EDTA-treated Vacutainer tubes. Ficoll-Paque density-gradient centrifugation was used to isolate PBMCs, with at least 7 million obtained per sample. Total RNA, at least 5 micrograms per sample, was extracted from PBMCs with Trizol reagent. Naive CD45RAhigh/CD27high T cell percentages were measured by flow cytometry on a PBMC aliquot from every donor. To prepare the library, 5' RACE was applied. Sequencing relied on an Illumina HiSeq 2500. The second PCR ran for roughly 7 to 11 cycles and used a J-beta primer mix along with a sample-barcoded 5' primer. A template-switch 5' adaptor carrying 12 random nucleotides introduced a unique molecular identifier onto each TCR beta cDNA molecule. At least 3 million CDR3-containing paired-end reads were obtained from each sample. First-strand cDNA synthesis was performed from all RNA using the Mint cDNA synthesis kit, with priming by a TRBC-specific oligonucleotide. After uracil-DNA glycosylase treatment, a first 18-cycle PCR used universal primers M1SS and BC2_uni_R on all cDNA. The paper's processing steps were these. Each sample was normalized by randomly selecting 1 million high-quality reads, each carrying a distinct molecular identifier. Reads sharing molecular identifiers were discarded rather than binned into consensus sequences. MiTCR, set to a Q25 quality threshold and the strictest error-elimination algorithm, was used for CDR3 identification, clonotype clustering and error correction. A nonparametric unseen species model using Euler transformation provided a lower-bound estimate of total TCR beta diversity. TCRdb's own reprocessing of the public reads used fastp at Q25 and MiXCR and kept productive beta chains. Duplicate CDR3 protein sequences are folded into a single record with the most common DNA and genes. The V and J calls reflect TCRdb's pipeline rather than the authors' work. In this sample the table shows 1.5 million to 1.8 million distinct CDR3 sequences, 35% to 45% of which occur a single time. The ten largest clonotypes hold 4% of the sample.

The entry originates in a study of blood T cells in healthy people across ages (dated by TCRdb to 2014 to 2015). In terms of the full investigation: Template switching captured roughly one uniquely barcoded TCR beta cDNA molecule per two T cells in model experiments. The study measured age-related changes in TCR beta repertoire diversity using deep sequencing normalized with unique cDNA molecular identifiers. Four age groups were formed from the donors: young (average 16 years), middle-aged (just under 40), aged (62) and long-lived (82). To avoid experimental bias, donors of different ages were distributed randomly across sequencing lanes. Using the same blood draw, the study looked at two additional independent replicas of 1 million unique cDNA reads for two donors, one aged 18 to 30 and the other aged 80 or older. Summary of the overall study and its limitations: The long-lived group showed more naive CD4+ T cells, fewer expanded clones and increased TCR diversity than the aged group, suggesting age selection. Bulk unsorted PBMC profiling prevented conclusive comparison of naive and antigen-experienced compartments. Because the CMV infection status of the donors was unknown, age-related changes in expanded clonotypes may potentially have been confounded. A strong correlation was found between observed TCR beta diversity and the percentage of naive T cells measured by flow cytometry. Observed TCR beta diversity per million T cells fell roughly linearly with age, and a significant reduction was already apparent by age around 44. Total diversity estimates from one million sequenced T cells were considered lower bounds and underestimates.

The germline V gene (reference sequence) supplies CDR1 DFQATT and CDR2 SNEGSKA. The V and J ends are trimmed by 0 bases and 3 bases, leaving 14 bases between them. Inclusive of the bounding cysteine and phenylalanine, the CDR3 is 15 residues long. Only the CDR3 part of the read is kept: 45 bases, read in frame from the first base. This sequence originates from a woman aged 18-29 years in good health. The rearrangement joined TRBV20-1 to TRBJ1-2, with the D gene uncertain. The sequenced material came from blood. The nucleotide sequence is TGCAGTGCTAGAGAACCCAGCGTGCGGGACTATGGCTACACCTTC. It specifies CSAREPSVRDYGYTF.